This T cell receptor beta chain was retrieved from a study of blood T cell repertoires in COVID-19. Study context: Collection of acute and convalescent COVID-19 samples took place in the United States, Italy and Spain.

V was pared by 6 bases and J by 6 bases, with 0 bases of the junction left unmatched. The germline V gene has CDR1 LNHDA and CDR2 SQIVND (reference sequence). CDR3 size: 11 residues. TCRdb's copy holds only in-frame clones and misses some; the assay was immunoSEQ multiplex PCR. The sample yields about 330,000 clones, over 80% seen once. V gene TRBV19 combines with J gene TRBJ1-2; TRBD1 matches at 8 bases. Sequencing was done on a sample of peripheral blood. The clonotype was recovered from a young man with COVID-19, enrolled during active disease. The CDR3 DNA reads TGTGCCAGTAGGACAGGGGATGGCTACACCTTC. Its translation: CASRTGDGYTF.